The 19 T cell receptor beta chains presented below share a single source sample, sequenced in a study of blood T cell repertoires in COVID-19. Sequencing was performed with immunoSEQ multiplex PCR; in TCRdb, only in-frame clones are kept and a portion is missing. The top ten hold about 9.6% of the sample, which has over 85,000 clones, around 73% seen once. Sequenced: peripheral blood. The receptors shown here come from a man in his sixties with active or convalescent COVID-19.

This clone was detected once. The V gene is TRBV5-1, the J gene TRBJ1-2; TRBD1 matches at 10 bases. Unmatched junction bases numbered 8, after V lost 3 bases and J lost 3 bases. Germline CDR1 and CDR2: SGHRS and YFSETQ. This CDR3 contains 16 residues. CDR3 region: CASSSDRGLGDYGYTF. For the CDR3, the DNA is TGCGCCAGCAGCTCCGACAGGGGGCTGGGGGACTATGGCTACACCTTC.

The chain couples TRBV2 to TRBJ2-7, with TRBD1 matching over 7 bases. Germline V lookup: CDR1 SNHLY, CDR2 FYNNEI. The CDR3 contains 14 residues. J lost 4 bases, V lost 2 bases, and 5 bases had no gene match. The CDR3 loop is CASSEQGENYEQYV. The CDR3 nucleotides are TGTGCCAGCAGTGAACAGGGGGAGAATTACGAGCAGTACGTC.

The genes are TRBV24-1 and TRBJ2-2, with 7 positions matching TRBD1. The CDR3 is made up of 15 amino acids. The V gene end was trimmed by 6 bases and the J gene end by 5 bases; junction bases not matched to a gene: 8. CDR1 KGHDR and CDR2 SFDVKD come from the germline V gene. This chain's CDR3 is CATSLTGVKTGELFF. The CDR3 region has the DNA TGTGCCACCAGTTTAACAGGGGTTAAGACCGGGGAGCTGTTTTTT.

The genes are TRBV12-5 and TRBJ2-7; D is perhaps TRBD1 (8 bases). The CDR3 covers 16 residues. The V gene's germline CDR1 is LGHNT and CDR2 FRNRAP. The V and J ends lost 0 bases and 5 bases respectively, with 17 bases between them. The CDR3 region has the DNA TGTGCTAGTGGTTTGGTACTAGGACAGGGAGGGGACGAGCAGTACTTC. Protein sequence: CASGLVLGQGGDEQYF.

The CDR3 region has the DNA TGTGCCACCAGCAACAGGGCGGCCGGGTCGGTTACAGATACGCAGTATTTT. It encodes CATSNRAAGSVTDTQYF. The chain recombines TRBV15 with TRBJ2-3, with D maybe TRBD1 (6 bases). Trimming took off 4 bases at V and 3 bases at J, with 20 bases between the two ends. This CDR3 has 17 amino acids. CDR1 is LNHNV, CDR2 YYDKDF, per germline (reference sequence).

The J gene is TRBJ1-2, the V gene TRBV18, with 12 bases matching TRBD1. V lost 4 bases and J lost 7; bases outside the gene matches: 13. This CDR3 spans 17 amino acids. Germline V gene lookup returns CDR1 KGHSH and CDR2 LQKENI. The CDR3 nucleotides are TGTGCCAGCTCACAACCGGGACAGGGGGCGCCCGGGGCTGGCTACACCTTC. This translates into CASSQPGQGAPGAGYTF.

This CDR3 is CAGRVVANTGELFF. The CDR3 DNA follows: TGTGCCGGGCGGGTAGTAGCCAACACCGGGGAGCTGTTTTTT. The chain couples TRBV7-9 to TRBJ2-2; D perhaps matches TRBD2 (5 bases). Germline V gene lookup returns CDR1 SEHNR and CDR2 FQNEAQ (reference sequence). This CDR3 is 14 amino acids long. V lost 11 bases to trimming and J lost 2 bases, with 15 bases between them.

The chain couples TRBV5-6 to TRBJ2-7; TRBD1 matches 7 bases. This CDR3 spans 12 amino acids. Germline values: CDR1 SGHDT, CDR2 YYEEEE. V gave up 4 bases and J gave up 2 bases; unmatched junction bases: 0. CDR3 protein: CASSTGAYEQYV. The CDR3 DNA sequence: TGTGCCAGCAGCACAGGGGCCTACGAGCAGTACGTC.

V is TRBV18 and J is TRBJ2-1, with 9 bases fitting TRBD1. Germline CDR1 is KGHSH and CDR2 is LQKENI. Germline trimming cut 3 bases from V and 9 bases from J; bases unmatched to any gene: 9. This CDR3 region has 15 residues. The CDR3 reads CASSPGTGMAGEQFF. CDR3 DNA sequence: TGTGCCAGCTCACCTGGGACAGGGATGGCTGGTGAGCAGTTCTTC.

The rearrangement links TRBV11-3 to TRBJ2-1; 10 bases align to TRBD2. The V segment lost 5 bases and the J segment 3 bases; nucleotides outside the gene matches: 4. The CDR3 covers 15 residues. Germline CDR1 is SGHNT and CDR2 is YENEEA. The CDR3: CASSPRLAGYNEQFF. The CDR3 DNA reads TGTGCCAGCAGCCCACGACTAGCGGGCTACAATGAGCAGTTCTTC.

DNA for the CDR3: TGTGCCAGCAGTTTACCCGGGAGTAGCAATCAGCCCCAGCATTTT. The encoded protein is CASSLPGSSNQPQHF. The V call is TRBV28, the J call TRBJ1-5; D ambiguous. Germline CDR1 MDHEN, CDR2 SYDVKM. This CDR3 is 15 amino acids long. The V and J ends lost 2 bases and 0 bases respectively, with 8 bases between them.

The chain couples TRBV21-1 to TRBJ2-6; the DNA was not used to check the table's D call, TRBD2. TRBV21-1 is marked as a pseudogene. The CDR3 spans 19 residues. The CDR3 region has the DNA TGTGCCAGCAGCAAAGTGGAGGGAAAGCGGGACTCTGGGGCCAACGTCCTGACTTTC. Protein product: CASSKVEGKRDSGANVLTF.

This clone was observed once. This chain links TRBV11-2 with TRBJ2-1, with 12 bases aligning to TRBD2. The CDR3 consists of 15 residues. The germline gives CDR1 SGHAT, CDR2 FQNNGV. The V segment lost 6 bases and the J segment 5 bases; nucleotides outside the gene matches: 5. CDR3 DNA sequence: TGTGCCAGCAGTATCGGACTAGCGGGAAACAATGAGCAGTTCTTC. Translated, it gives CASSIGLAGNNEQFF.

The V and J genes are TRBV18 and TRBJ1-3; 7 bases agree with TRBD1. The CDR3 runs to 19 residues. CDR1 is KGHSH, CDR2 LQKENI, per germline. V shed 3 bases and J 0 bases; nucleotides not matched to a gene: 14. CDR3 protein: CASSPSISTGTASGNTIYF. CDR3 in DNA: TGTGCCAGCTCACCGTCAATTTCGACCGGGACAGCCTCTGGAAACACCATATATTTT.

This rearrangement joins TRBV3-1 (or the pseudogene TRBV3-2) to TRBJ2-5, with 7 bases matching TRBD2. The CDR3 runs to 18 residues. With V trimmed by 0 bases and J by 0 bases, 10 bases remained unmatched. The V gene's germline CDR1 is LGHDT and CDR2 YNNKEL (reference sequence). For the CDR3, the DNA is TGTGCCAGCAGCCAAGACGGGCCTAGCGGAGTGTACCAAGAGACCCAGTACTTC. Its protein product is CASSQDGPSGVYQETQYF.

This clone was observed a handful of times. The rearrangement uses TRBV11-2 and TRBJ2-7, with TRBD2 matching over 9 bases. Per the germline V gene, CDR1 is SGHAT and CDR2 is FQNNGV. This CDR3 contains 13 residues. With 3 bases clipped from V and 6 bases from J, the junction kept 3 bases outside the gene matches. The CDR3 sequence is CASSFGLALEQYF. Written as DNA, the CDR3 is TGTGCCAGCAGCTTCGGACTAGCGCTCGAGCAGTACTTC.

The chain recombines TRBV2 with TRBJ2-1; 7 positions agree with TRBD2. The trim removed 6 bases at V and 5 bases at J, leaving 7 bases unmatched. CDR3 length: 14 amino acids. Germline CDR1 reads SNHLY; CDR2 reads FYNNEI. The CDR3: CASRREVGDNEQFF. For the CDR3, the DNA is TGTGCCAGCAGACGGGAGGTTGGAGACAATGAGCAGTTCTTC.

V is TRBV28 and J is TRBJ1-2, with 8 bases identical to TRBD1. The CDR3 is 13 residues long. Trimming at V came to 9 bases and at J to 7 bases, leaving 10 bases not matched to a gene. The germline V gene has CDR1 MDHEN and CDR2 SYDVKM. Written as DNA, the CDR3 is TGTGCCAGTTCAGGGGGCGTTTTTAGTGGCTACACCTTC. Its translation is CASSGGVFSGYTF.

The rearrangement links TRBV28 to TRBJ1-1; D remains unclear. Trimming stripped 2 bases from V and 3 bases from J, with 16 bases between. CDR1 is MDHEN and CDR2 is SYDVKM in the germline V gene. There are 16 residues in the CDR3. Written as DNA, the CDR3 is TGTGCCAGCAGTTTAGACACACCGGCGGGCGACACTGAAGCTTTCTTT. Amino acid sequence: CASSLDTPAGDTEAFF. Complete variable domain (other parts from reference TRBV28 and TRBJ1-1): DVKVTQSSRYLVKRTGEKVFLECVQDMDHENMFWYRQDPGLGLRLIYFSYDVKMKEKGDIPEGYSVSREKKERFSLILESASTNQTSMYLCASSLDTPAGDTEAFFGQGTRLTVV.